Given below is one T cell receptor (beta chain) in context. Its antigen remains unknown. A much larger clone lies a single base off, so this may be a read error. The sample comes from a study of T cell repertoires in cytomegalovirus infection. TCRdb re-called the reads with MiXCR, one entry per CDR3 protein. This sample carries some 940,000 distinct CDR3 sequences, 30% to 40% of them seen once, and the ten largest clones take roughly 13%. CDR3 length equals 17 residues. CDR1 and CDR2 from the germline V gene are SGHTA and FQGNSA. The material sequenced was cultured CD8+ T cells from PBMCs, taken from culture after CMV antigen stimulation. The receptor was derived from a human donor in good health (CMV status not recorded). Some clones in this sample may be carry-over from other donors' samples. The chain carries TRBV7-2 and TRBJ2-1; TRBD2 matches 14 bases. The CDR3 region is CVSSLRLAGGPHNEQFF. The CDR3 nucleotides read TGTGTCAGCAGCCTCCGACTAGCGGGGGGGCCCCACAATGAGCAGTTCTTC.